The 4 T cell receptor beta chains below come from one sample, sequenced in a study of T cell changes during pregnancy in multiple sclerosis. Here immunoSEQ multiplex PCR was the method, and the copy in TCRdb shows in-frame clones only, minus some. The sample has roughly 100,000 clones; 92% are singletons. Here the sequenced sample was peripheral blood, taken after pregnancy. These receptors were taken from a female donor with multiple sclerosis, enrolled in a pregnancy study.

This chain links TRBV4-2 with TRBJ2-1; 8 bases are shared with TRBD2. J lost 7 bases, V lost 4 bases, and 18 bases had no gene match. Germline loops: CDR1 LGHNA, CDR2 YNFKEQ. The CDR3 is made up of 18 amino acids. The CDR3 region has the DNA TGTGCCAGCAGCCCAGAGGGGTGGGGCGGGGGGCGAAATAATGAGCAGTTCTTC. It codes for CASSPEGWGGGRNNEQFF.

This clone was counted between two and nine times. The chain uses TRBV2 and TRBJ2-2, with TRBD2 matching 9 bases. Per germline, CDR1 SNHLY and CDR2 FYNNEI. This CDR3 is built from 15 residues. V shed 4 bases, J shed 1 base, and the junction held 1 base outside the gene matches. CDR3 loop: CASSGSGRNTGELFF. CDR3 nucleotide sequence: TGTGCCAGCAGTGGTAGCGGGAGGAACACCGGGGAGCTGTTTTTT.

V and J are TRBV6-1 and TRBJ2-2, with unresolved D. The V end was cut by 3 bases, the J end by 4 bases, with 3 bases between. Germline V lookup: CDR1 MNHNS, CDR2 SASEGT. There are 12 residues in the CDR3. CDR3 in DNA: TGTGCCAGCAGTGACCTCACCGGGGAGCTGTTTTTT. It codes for CASSDLTGELFF.

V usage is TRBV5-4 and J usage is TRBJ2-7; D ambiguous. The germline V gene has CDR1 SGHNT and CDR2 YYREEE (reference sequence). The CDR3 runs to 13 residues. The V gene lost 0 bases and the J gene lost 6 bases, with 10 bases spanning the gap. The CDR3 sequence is CASSLDDIGEQYF. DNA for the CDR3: TGTGCCAGCAGCTTGGACGACATTGGCGAGCAGTACTTC.